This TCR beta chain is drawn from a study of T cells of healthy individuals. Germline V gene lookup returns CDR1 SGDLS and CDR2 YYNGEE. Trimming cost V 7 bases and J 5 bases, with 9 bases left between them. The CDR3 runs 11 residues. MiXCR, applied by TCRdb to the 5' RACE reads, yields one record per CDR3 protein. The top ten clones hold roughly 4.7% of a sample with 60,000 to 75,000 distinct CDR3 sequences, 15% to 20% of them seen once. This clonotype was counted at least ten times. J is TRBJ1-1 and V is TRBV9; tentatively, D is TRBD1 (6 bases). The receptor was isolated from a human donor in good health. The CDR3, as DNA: TGTGCCAGCGGACAGTCAACTGAAGCTTTCTTT. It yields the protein CASGQSTEAFF.